The 10 T cell receptor beta chains listed next were all sequenced from one sample in a study of read filtering for tumor transcriptome and immune sequencing. Molecular barcoded adaptors covering alpha/delta and beta/gamma chains were used on approximately 400 ng RNA. TCRdb redid the calling of the reads with MiXCR, one entry per CDR3 protein. Here the sample spans some 38,000 distinct CDR3 sequences, 10% to 15% being singletons. The specimen was a population of CD138-negative cells sorted from bone marrow. Source of these receptors: a donor aged 40 or older with multiple myeloma.

There are many counts of this clonotype. V usage is TRBV7-9 and J usage is TRBJ1-1, with D possibly TRBD1 on 5 matching bases. This CDR3 contains 17 residues. Germline lookup yields CDR1 SEHNR and CDR2 FQNEAQ (reference sequence). Trimming removed 4 bases at V and 1 base at J, with 19 bases between. The CDR3 is CASSSDSSGRSNTEAFF. The CDR3 nucleotides are TGTGCCAGCAGCTCAGACAGCTCGGGACGCTCGAACACTGAAGCTTTCTTT.

This clonotype was observed many times. This sequence joins TRBV11-2 and TRBJ2-2; D not certain. With 5 bases removed from V and 7 bases from J, the gap between germline ends came to 11 bases. Germline CDR1 is SGHAT and CDR2 is FQNNGV. The CDR3 is 13 amino acids. CDR3 loop: CASSPRADGELFF. In DNA, the CDR3 is TGTGCCAGCAGCCCCCGGGCAGACGGGGAGCTGTTTTTT.

This clonotype was recorded at least ten times. The chain combines TRBV12-3 or TRBV12-4 with TRBJ2-3, with 8 positions matching TRBD2. The trim removed 6 bases at V and 10 bases at J, leaving 18 bases unmatched. This CDR3 has 16 residues. CDR3 nucleotides: TGTGCCAGCAGCGCCTCTCTTGCGGGGGGCCCGGTGGCGCAGTATTTT. It encodes CASSASLAGGPVAQYF.

This clonotype was counted many times. Germline is not matched at one junction end, which may reflect a read error. The V and J genes are TRBV7-2 and TRBJ2-5, with D perhaps TRBD2 (6 bases). The germline V gene encodes CDR1 SGHTA and CDR2 FQGNSA. This CDR3 has 14 residues. Here the CDR3 reads CASSVIAAQKTQYF. The CDR3 bases are TGTGCCAGCAGCGTCATAGCGGCCCAAAAGACCCAGTACTTC.

There are a few counts of this clonotype. Given a much more abundant clone one base away, this may be a read error. The chain combines TRBV4-1 with TRBJ2-7; D is possibly TRBD1 or TRBD2 (6 bases each). This CDR3 is built from 13 residues. Trimming left V 4 bases short and J 4 bases short, with 11 bases between. Germline V lookup: CDR1 MGHRA, CDR2 YSYEKL. CDR3 in DNA: TGCGCCAGCAGCCGGGGGGCCACGTACGAGCAGTACTTC. This encodes CASSRGATYEQYF.

Worth noting for this clonotype: This may arise from a read error, as a much more abundant clone is one base away. The chain joins TRBV11-2 to TRBJ1-5; no clear D. The CDR3 runs to 14 residues. In germline, CDR1 is SGHAT, CDR2 FQNNGV. CDR3 amino acids: CDSSFGGSSQPQHF. The CDR3 DNA reads TGTGACAGCAGCTTCGGCGGCTCTAGTCAGCCCCAGCATTTT. The variable domain in full, with the rest retrieved from reference TRBV11-2 and TRBJ1-5, is EAGVAQSPRYKIIEKRQSVAFWCNPISGHATLYWYQQILGQGPKLLIQFQNNGVVDDSQLPKDRFSAERLKGVDSTLKIQPAKLEDSAVYLCDSSFGGSSQPQHFGDGTRLSIL.

The CDR3 reads CASSLLAGSTDTQYF. The CDR3, as DNA: TGTGCCAGCAGCTTGCTAGCGGGGTCTACAGATACGCAGTATTTT. The rearrangement links TRBV7-9 to TRBJ2-3, with 9 bases lining up with TRBD2. J lost 3 bases, V lost 3 bases, and 4 bases had no gene match. CDR1 and CDR2 from the germline V gene are SEHNR and FQNEAQ (reference sequence). CDR3 length: 15 residues.

In the case of this clonotype: One junction end disagrees with the germline gene, perhaps due to a read error. This chain links TRBV20-1 with TRBJ1-5; tentatively, D is TRBD1 (6 bases). Germline V lookup: CDR1 DFQATT, CDR2 SNEGSKA (reference sequence). CDR3 length: 13 amino acids. The CDR3 DNA reads TGCAGCGCTAGAGTACAGGGTAACCAGCCCCAGCATTTT. Translation gives CSARVQGNQPQHF.

This clonotype was seen at least ten times. The V and J genes are TRBV7-2 and TRBJ2-3; D might be TRBD2 (7 bases). With 5 bases removed from V and 8 bases from J, the gap between germline ends came to 17 bases. Germline lookup yields CDR1 SGHTA and CDR2 FQGNSA. The CDR3 is 14 residues long. The CDR3 loop reads CASSPRGAGSTQYF. DNA for the CDR3: TGTGCCAGCAGCCCTCGGGGGGCAGGCAGTACGCAGTATTTT.

The sample holds many counts of this clonotype. V is TRBV6-4 and J is TRBJ2-2; D is undetermined. Germline V gene data show CDR1 as MRHNA and CDR2 as SNTAGT. The CDR3 has 14 amino acids. The V end was cut by 0 bases, the J end by 3 bases, with 5 bases between. CDR3: CASSDSADTGELFF. The CDR3 nucleotides read TGTGCCAGCAGTGACTCTGCCGACACCGGGGAGCTGTTTTTT.